Shown below are 28 T cell receptor beta chains from a single sample sequenced in a study of vaccination and CD4 T cells after COVID-19. Their antigens are not known. Treatment in this sample: approximately 11-day PBMC culture with coronavirus spike peptide pools or control peptides (ViraFEST assay). The assay that was used to sequence DNA from cultured CD4+ T cells was the Oncomine TCR Beta short-read assay. Each CDR3 protein gets one entry after TCRdb re-called the PCR reads with MiXCR. The sample records roughly 8,600 distinct CDR3 sequences, about 55% being singletons. Input material: CD4+ T cells from blood, cultured in vitro. All receptors derive from a human donor who had recovered from COVID-19.

The genes are TRBV20-1 and TRBJ2-7, with D unclear. Trimming removed 6 bases at V and 0 bases at J, with 18 bases between. The CDR3 runs 15 residues. Germline CDR1 DFQATT, CDR2 SNEGSKA (reference sequence). The CDR3, as DNA: TGCAGTGCCCACACGCCGGGCGCCACCTCCTACGAGCAGTACTTC. Residues: CSAHTPGATSYEQYF.

The rearrangement uses TRBV4-1 and TRBJ2-1; 14 bases align to TRBD2. Germline assignment: CDR1 MGHRA and CDR2 YSYEKL. The CDR3 has 16 amino acids. V shed 4 bases, J shed 7 bases, and the junction held 6 bases outside the gene matches. CDR3 loop: CASSLLGLAGGNEQFF. CDR3 sequence (DNA): TGCGCCAGCAGCCTCCTCGGACTAGCGGGGGGAAATGAGCAGTTCTTC.

The CDR3 sequence is CASSGQGYTEAFF. The DNA for the CDR3 is TGTGCCAGCAGCGGACAGGGTTACACTGAAGCTTTCTTT. V is TRBV2 and J is TRBJ1-1; 8 positions agree with TRBD1. The length of the CDR3 is 13 residues. Germline assignment: CDR1 SNHLY and CDR2 FYNNEI. J lost 3 bases, V lost 6 bases, and 3 bases had no gene match.

The chain recombines TRBV6-1 with TRBJ1-1; unclear D gene. Trimming cost V 6 bases and J 5 bases, with 22 bases left between them. The CDR3 spans 16 residues. Germline loops: CDR1 MNHNS, CDR2 SASEGT. The CDR3 coding sequence is TGTGCCAGCAGCCAAGACCGGGCCAAGAGCAGGACTGAAGCTTTCTTT. Amino acids: CASSQDRAKSRTEAFF.

This clonotype was found a few times. The chain employs TRBV6-2 or TRBV6-3 and TRBJ2-5, with 7 positions matching TRBD1. From germline, CDR1 is MNHEY and CDR2 SVGEGT. The J segment lost 1 base and the V segment lost 2 bases, leaving 13 bases of the junction unmatched. The CDR3 length is 18 residues. The CDR3 DNA follows: TGTGCCAGCAGTTACCCGGACACCCGAAGGGGGCTCCAAGAGACCCAGTACTTC. It translates to CASSYPDTRRGLQETQYF.

CDR3 sequence reads: CASSQGRGSNYGYTF. CDR3 nucleotides: TGTGCCAGCAGCCAAGGGCGGGGGAGCAACTATGGCTACACCTTC. This rearrangement joins TRBV3-1 to TRBJ1-2; D may be TRBD1 (5 bases). This CDR3 has 15 amino acids. CDR1 is LGHDT, CDR2 YNNKEL, per germline (reference sequence). Between the trimmed V and J ends, which lost 1 base and 2 bases, there was a span of 11 bases.

The genes are TRBV5-1 and TRBJ1-6; D gene uncertain. The CDR3 contains 15 residues. Trimming removed 1 base at V and 6 bases at J, with 11 bases between. Germline V lookup: CDR1 SGHRS, CDR2 YFSETQ. The CDR3 DNA follows: TGCGCCAGCAGCTTGACGGGTAAAGCTAATTCACCCCTCCACTTT. Translation: CASSLTGKANSPLHF.

The genes are TRBV12-3 or TRBV12-4 and TRBJ2-2, with 7 nucleotides matching TRBD1. CDR3 length: 13 residues. Trimming at V came to 4 bases and at J to 8 bases, leaving 4 bases not matched to a gene. DNA of the CDR3: TGTGCCAGCAGTTCCCGGACAGGTGGGGAGCTGTTTTTT. Translating it yields CASSSRTGGELFF.

This clonotype was picked up a small number of times. J is TRBJ1-1 and V is TRBV11-3, with TRBD1 matching 9 bases. Germline CDR1 is SGHNT and CDR2 is YENEEA. This CDR3 region has 15 residues. J lost 3 bases, V lost 7 bases, and 9 bases had no gene match. The CDR3 region is CASTPTGGLHTEAFF. In nucleotides, the CDR3 is TGTGCCAGCACCCCTACAGGGGGCTTGCACACTGAAGCTTTCTTT.

The chain couples TRBV27 to TRBJ2-7; perhaps TRBD2 as D (6 bases). With 3 bases removed from V and 2 bases from J, the gap between germline ends came to 11 bases. CDR3 length: 14 residues. Germline assignment: CDR1 MNHEY and CDR2 SMNVEV (reference sequence). In nucleotides, the CDR3 is TGTGCCAGCAGTTTCAGCTGGGGGGCCTACGAGCAGTACTTC. It yields the protein CASSFSWGAYEQYF.

This clonotype was found once. This chain uses TRBV20-1 with TRBJ2-1; D remains ambiguous. The CDR3 has 14 amino acids. Trimming took off 3 bases at V and 0 bases at J, with 9 bases between the two ends. In germline, CDR1 is DFQATT, CDR2 SNEGSKA (reference sequence). DNA for the CDR3: TGCAGTGCTAGGTCGACTGTCTCCTACAATGAGCAGTTCTTC. Translating it yields CSARSTVSYNEQFF.

The chain uses TRBV19 and TRBJ2-5; a weak D match, TRBD1 (6 bases). V was clipped by 5 bases and J by 3 bases, with 13 bases between them. Germline values: CDR1 LNHDA, CDR2 SQIVND (reference sequence). The CDR3 sequence is 14 residues long. The CDR3 loop is CASSLTWTEETQYF. CDR3 nucleotides: TGTGCCAGTAGTCTCACCTGGACAGAAGAGACCCAGTACTTC.

The J gene is TRBJ2-4, the V gene TRBV6-1; TRBD1 matches at 8 bases. Germline CDR1 MNHNS, CDR2 SASEGT. The length of the CDR3 is 15 residues. The ends lost 7 bases at V and 1 base at J; junction bases unmatched: 6. The DNA of the CDR3 is TGTGCCAGCATGCAGGGGGCGGCTGCCAAAAACATTCAGTACTTC. It specifies CASMQGAAAKNIQYF.

The J gene is TRBJ2-5, the V gene TRBV5-5, with 7 bases aligning to TRBD2. The CDR3 contains 17 residues. CDR1 is SGHKS, CDR2 YYEKEE, per germline (reference sequence). Germline trimming cut 2 bases from V and 5 bases from J; bases unmatched to any gene: 15. For the CDR3, the DNA is TGTGCCAGCAGCTTTCACCGGGACCCATGGGGAGGGGAGACCCAGTACTTC. It codes for CASSFHRDPWGGETQYF.

The chain recombines TRBV6-1 with TRBJ1-2; no clear D. This CDR3 has 13 residues. Deletions cut 6 bases from V and 2 bases from J, with 10 bases between. Germline V CDR1 and CDR2: MNHNS, SASEGT. CDR3 region: CASRPAPNYGYTF. CDR3 nucleotide sequence: TGTGCCAGCAGGCCGGCACCGAACTATGGCTACACCTTC.

V is TRBV7-2 and J is TRBJ1-2; the D gene is possibly TRBD1 (5 bases). V shed 2 bases and J shed 4 bases, with 14 bases lying between them. The CDR3 consists of 15 residues. From germline, CDR1 is SGHTA and CDR2 FQGNSA. The CDR3 here is CASSLLTGEPYGYTF. In nucleotides, the CDR3 is TGTGCCAGCAGCTTATTAACAGGCGAGCCCTATGGCTACACCTTC.

The rearrangement links TRBV9 to TRBJ2-3; the match to TRBD2 covers 11 bases. Germline V lookup: CDR1 SGDLS, CDR2 YYNGEE. This CDR3 has 17 residues. V lost 0 bases to trimming and J lost 3 bases; unmatched junction nucleotides: 6. The CDR3 DNA follows: TGTGCCAGCAGCGTAGGGGCTAGCGGGGGGATTACAGATACGCAGTATTTT. Translated: CASSVGASGGITDTQYF.

This chain joins TRBV6-1 and TRBJ1-1; no reliable D call. CDR3 length: 14 amino acids. V lost 3 bases and J 1 base, leaving 9 bases between the germline ends. The germline V gene encodes CDR1 MNHNS and CDR2 SASEGT. The CDR3 bases are TGTGCCAGCAGTGATATATCACGGAACACTGAAGCTTTCTTT. Translated: CASSDISRNTEAFF.

Comment on this clonotype: Given a much more abundant clone one base away, this may be a read error. J is TRBJ1-1 and V is TRBV29-1; 7 bases line up with TRBD1. Germline V gene sequence: CDR1 SQVTM, CDR2 ANQGSEA. This CDR3 comprises 15 residues. The CDR3 reads CSVKGPGQKNTEAIF. In DNA, the CDR3 is TGCAGCGTCAAAGGGCCGGGACAGAAGAACACTGAAGCTATCTTT. The full variable domain, completed using reference TRBV29-1 and TRBJ1-1, is SAVISQKPSRDICQRGTSLTIQCQVDSQVTMMFWYRQQPGQSLTLIATANQGSEATYESGFVIDKFPISRPNLTFSTLTVSNMSPEDSSIYLCSVKGPGQKNTEAIFGQGTRLTVV.

The V and J genes are TRBV11-3 and TRBJ1-3; TRBD1 aligns across 8 bases. The CDR3 contains 15 residues. V was pared by 4 bases and J by 1 base, with 3 bases of the junction left unmatched. Germline CDR1 reads SGHNT; CDR2 reads YENEEA. The CDR3 here is CASSSDRGSGNTIYF. The CDR3 DNA reads TGTGCCAGCAGCTCTGACAGGGGATCTGGAAACACCATATATTTT. The full variable domain, its missing parts supplied by reference TRBV11-3 and TRBJ1-3, is EAGVVQSPRYKIIEKKQPVAFWCNPISGHNTLYWYLQNLGQGPELLIRYENEEAVDDSQLPKDRFSAERLKGVDSTLKIQPAELGDSAVYLCASSSDRGSGNTIYFGEGSWLTVV.

By share of the sample, this clonotype is large (0.1 to 1%). V and J are TRBV6-2 or TRBV6-3 and TRBJ1-2; the match to TRBD1 covers 7 bases. Germline CDR1 and CDR2: MNHEY and SVGEGT. V trimming: 3 bases; J trimming: 3 bases; junction bases outside the gene matches: 10. The CDR3 has 16 residues. Here the CDR3 DNA reads TGTGCCAGCAGTTATGTGACAGGGAGTATGGACTATGGCTACACCTTC. Its translation: CASSYVTGSMDYGYTF.

This chain links TRBV6-1 with TRBJ1-2, with D hard to call. Trimming stripped 1 base from V and 7 bases from J, with 10 bases between. The CDR3 is 13 amino acids. Looked up from germline, CDR1 is MNHNS and CDR2 is SASEGT. CDR3 sequence: CASSEVAVGGYTF. CDR3 DNA sequence: TGTGCCAGCAGTGAAGTAGCAGTTGGTGGCTACACCTTC.

The chain has TRBV6-2 or TRBV6-3 and TRBJ2-2, with a weak D call TRBD2 (6 bases). The V gene lost 0 bases and the J gene lost 2 bases, with 13 bases spanning the gap. The germline V gene has CDR1 MNHEY and CDR2 SVGEGT. The CDR3 runs to 17 residues. CDR3 protein: CASSYSNGRFNTGELFF. CDR3 nucleotide sequence: TGTGCCAGCAGTTACTCGAATGGGAGGTTTAACACCGGGGAGCTGTTTTTT.

The V call is TRBV7-2, the J call TRBJ1-3, with 7 bases that match TRBD1. The CDR3 is made up of 16 amino acids. CDR1 and CDR2 (germline): SGHTA, FQGNSA. Trimming took 5 bases from V and 3 from J; bases not matched to a gene: 10. CDR3 DNA: TGTGCCAGCAGCCCACAACGACAGGGAAATGGAAACACCATATATTTT. Amino acid sequence: CASSPQRQGNGNTIYF. The complete variable domain, with remaining parts taken from reference TRBV7-2 and TRBJ1-3, reads GAGVSQSPSNKVTEKGKDVELRCDPISGHTALYWYRQSLGQGLEFLIYFQGNSAPDKSGLPSDRFSAERTGGSVSTLTIQRTQQEDSAVYLCASSPQRQGNGNTIYFGEGSWLTVV.

The chain has TRBV5-4 and TRBJ2-7, with TRBD1 matching 11 bases. Trimming removed 4 bases from V and 0 bases from J; junction bases left unmatched: 9. Germline values: CDR1 SGHNT, CDR2 YYREEE (reference sequence). The CDR3 is 17 residues long. In DNA form, the CDR3 reads TGTGCCAGCAGCCCTGGACAGGGGGCTGTTAGCTCCTACGAGCAGTACTTC. It specifies CASSPGQGAVSSYEQYF.

The J gene is TRBJ1-5, the V gene TRBV2; the D is unclear. CDR1 is SNHLY and CDR2 is FYNNEI in the germline V gene. This CDR3 is built from 12 residues. Trimming shortened V by 8 bases and J by 2 bases, and 7 bases separated the two germline ends. As DNA, the CDR3 is TGTGCCAGCGCATCCGGCAATCAGCCCCAGCATTTT. Translation gives CASASGNQPQHF.

The chain links TRBV7-9 to TRBJ2-6; the D is unclear. This CDR3 region has 15 residues. CDR1 is SEHNR and CDR2 is FQNEAQ in the germline V gene (reference sequence). Trimming stripped 0 bases from V and 4 bases from J, with 7 bases between. The CDR3 sequence is CASSLAPAGANVLTF. The CDR3 coding sequence is TGTGCCAGCAGCTTAGCGCCCGCCGGGGCCAACGTCCTGACTTTC.

The V call is TRBV7-2, the J call TRBJ1-2; 9 nucleotides agree with TRBD1. This CDR3 is 19 amino acids long. Looked up from germline, CDR1 is SGHTA and CDR2 is FQGNSA. J lost 4 bases, V lost 4 bases, and 19 bases had no gene match. This chain's CDR3 is CASSSTTEDRGQLGYGYTF. The CDR3 region has the DNA TGTGCCAGCAGCTCGACAACTGAGGACAGGGGACAACTTGGCTATGGCTACACCTTC.